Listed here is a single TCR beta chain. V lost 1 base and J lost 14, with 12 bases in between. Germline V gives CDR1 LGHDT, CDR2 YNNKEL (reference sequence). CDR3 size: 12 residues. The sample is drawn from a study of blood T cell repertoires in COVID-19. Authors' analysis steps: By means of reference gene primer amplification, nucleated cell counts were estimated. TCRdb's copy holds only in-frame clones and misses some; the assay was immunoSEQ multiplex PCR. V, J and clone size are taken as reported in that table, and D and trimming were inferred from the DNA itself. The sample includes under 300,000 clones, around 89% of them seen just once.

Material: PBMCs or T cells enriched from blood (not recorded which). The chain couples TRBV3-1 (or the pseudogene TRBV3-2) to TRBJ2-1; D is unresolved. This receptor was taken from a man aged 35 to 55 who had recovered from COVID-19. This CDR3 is CASSQVGELKFF. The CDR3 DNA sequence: TGTGCCAGCAGCCAAGTTGGAGAACTAAAGTTCTTC.